The 16 T cell receptor beta chains presented below share a single source sample, sequenced in a study of graft-versus-host responses after intestinal transplantation (dated by TCRdb to about 2021). No cognate antigen is known for these TCRs. Library method: the immunoSEQ multiplex PCR assay. The table was pulled from immuneACCESS by TCRdb, which kept in-frame rearrangements only. Such tables lose some clones; where checked, under half of the loss comes from unresolved V genes, and the rest has no known cause. For this sample there are about 90,000 clones; around 86% appear just once. The biggest ten clones account for 15% to 20% of the sample. Sample time point, as interpreted from the label and publication: cells obtained before transplantation from donor or recipient. The sample here was unstimulated CD8+ T cells sorted from spleen or lymph node cells, taken before intestinal transplant. All receptors come from a human donor who received an intestinal transplant.

The CDR3 sequence: CASSYGTGNYGYTF. The CDR3 region has the DNA TGTGCCAGTAGTTATGGGACGGGTAACTATGGCTACACCTTC. The rearrangement links TRBV19 to TRBJ1-2; D is perhaps TRBD1 (5 bases). Germline V gene data show CDR1 as LNHDA and CDR2 as SQIVND (reference sequence). V was pared by 5 bases and J by 1 base, with 11 bases between. CDR3 size: 14 residues.

This clone has just a few counts. The CDR3 loop reads CASSQHVSGNTIYF. The CDR3 DNA follows: TGTGCCAGCAGTCAACACGTCTCTGGAAACACCATATATTTT. The rearrangement uses TRBV6-5 and TRBJ1-3; D is unresolved. This CDR3 comprises 14 residues. CDR1 is MNHEY and CDR2 is SVGAGI in the germline V gene. V shed 5 bases and J shed 0 bases, with 8 bases lying between them.

The rearrangement links TRBV7-9 to TRBJ2-5; the D is unclear. CDR1 is SEHNR, CDR2 FQNEAQ, per germline (reference sequence). Deletions cut 6 bases from V and 2 bases from J, with 7 bases between. The CDR3 loop spans 12 amino acids. The CDR3 sequence is CASRGPQETQYF. Here the CDR3 DNA reads TGTGCCAGCAGGGGTCCACAAGAGACCCAGTACTTC. Full variable domain (rest looked up from reference TRBV7-9 and TRBJ2-5): DTGVSQNPRHKITKRGQNVTFRCDPISEHNRLYWYRQTLGQGPEFLTYFQNEAQLEKSRLLSDRFSAERPKGSFSTLEIQRTEQGDSAMYLCASRGPQETQYFGPGTRLLVL.

DNA of the CDR3: TGTGCCACCAGCAGAGCTGGGGGGGGCACTGAAGCTTTCTTT. Protein: CATSRAGGGTEAFF. The rearrangement joins TRBV15 to TRBJ1-1; weak D call: TRBD1 (5 bases). CDR3 length equals 14 residues. In germline, CDR1 is LNHNV, CDR2 YYDKDF (reference sequence). The ends were cut back, 1 base at V and 4 bases at J, with 10 bases in the middle.

This clone was detected a few times. This sequence joins TRBV5-1 and TRBJ2-7, with 8 bases that match TRBD2. Trimming cost V 2 bases and J 5 bases; bases outside gene matches: 3. Germline-derived CDR1 and CDR2 are SGHRS and YFSETQ. This CDR3 comprises 13 residues. CDR3 sequence: CASSFTSGDEQYF. CDR3 DNA: TGCGCCAGCAGCTTTACTAGCGGAGACGAGCAGTACTTC.

The chain recombines TRBV6-5 with TRBJ1-2; 7 bases agree with TRBD1. This CDR3 contains 13 residues. Trimming cost V 4 bases and J 5 bases; bases outside gene matches: 4. Per germline, CDR1 MNHEY and CDR2 SVGAGI. CDR3 amino acids: CASSFGTAYGYTF. CDR3 nucleotide sequence: TGTGCCAGCAGTTTCGGGACAGCTTATGGCTACACCTTC.

The CDR3 DNA reads as TGTGCCAGTACGTGGTGGGGCTACAATGAGCAGTTCTTC. Translated, it gives CASTWWGYNEQFF. The rearrangement uses TRBV28 and TRBJ2-1; D is unclear. Germline CDR1 reads MDHEN; CDR2 reads SYDVKM. The germline V and J ends were trimmed by 9 bases and 3 bases, with 12 bases remaining between them. The CDR3 covers 13 residues. Together with reference TRBV28 and TRBJ2-1, the CDR3 gives the full variable domain: DVKVTQSSRYLVKRTGEKVFLECVQDMDHENMFWYRQDPGLGLRLIYFSYDVKMKEKGDIPEGYSVSREKKERFSLILESASTNQTSMYLCASTWWGYNEQFFGPGTRLTVL.

The chain uses TRBV5-1 and TRBJ1-2, with D perhaps TRBD1 (6 bases). V lost 0 bases and J 4 bases, leaving 16 bases between the germline ends. There are 16 residues in the CDR3. Per the germline V gene, CDR1 is SGHRS and CDR2 is YFSETQ. CDR3 amino acids: CASSLVSGGGLYGYTF. In DNA, the CDR3 is TGCGCCAGCAGCTTGGTTTCCGGGGGCGGTCTCTATGGCTACACCTTC.

The gene calls are TRBV5-1 and TRBJ2-1, with D perhaps TRBD1 (5 bases). CDR3 size: 16 residues. V shed 1 base and J shed 0 bases, with 11 bases lying between them. CDR1 is SGHRS and CDR2 is YFSETQ in the germline V gene. This CDR3 is CASSLSGWSSYNEQFF. For the CDR3, the DNA is TGCGCCAGCAGCTTGTCAGGGTGGAGCTCCTACAATGAGCAGTTCTTC. The full variable domain, its missing parts supplied by reference TRBV5-1 and TRBJ2-1, is KAGVTQTPRYLIKTRGQQVTLSCSPISGHRSVSWYQQTPGQGLQFLFEYFSETQRNKGNFPGRFSGRQFSNSRSEMNVSTLELGDSALYLCASSLSGWSSYNEQFFGPGTRLTVL.

A single count supports this clone. The J gene is TRBJ1-5, the V gene TRBV28; maybe TRBD1 (6 bases). The germline V gene has CDR1 MDHEN and CDR2 SYDVKM. This CDR3 contains 15 residues. Trimming left V 3 bases short and J 3 bases short, with 12 bases between. CDR3 in amino acids: CASSFSWGANQPQHF. The CDR3 DNA is TGTGCCAGCAGTTTTTCCTGGGGGGCCAATCAGCCCCAGCATTTT.

V and J are TRBV9 and TRBJ1-1, with a weak D call TRBD1 (6 bases). V lost 1 base and J 3 bases, leaving 10 bases between the germline ends. The CDR3 length is 14 residues. Looked up from germline, CDR1 is SGDLS and CDR2 is YYNGEE. Here the CDR3 reads CASSVKGGYTEAFF. CDR3 DNA sequence: TGTGCCAGCAGCGTAAAGGGGGGGTACACTGAAGCTTTCTTT.

This clone was seen just once. The chain carries TRBV10-3 and TRBJ2-5; TRBD1 might be the D (6 bases). Trimming removed 4 bases from V and 4 bases from J, with 10 bases in between. The CDR3 spans 13 residues. Germline lookup yields CDR1 ENHRY and CDR2 SYGVKD. CDR3 nucleotide sequence: TGTGCCATCAGTGTGAGACAGGCAGAGACCCAGTACTTC. Amino acid sequence: CAISVRQAETQYF.

The gene calls are TRBV9 and TRBJ1-6; possible D gene TRBD1, 6 bases. V gave up 3 bases and J gave up 2 bases, with 9 bases separating them. The CDR3 sequence is 15 residues long. CDR1 SGDLS and CDR2 YYNGEE come from the germline V gene. Here the CDR3 DNA reads TGTGCCAGCAGCGCGGGGGCAGCCTATAATTCACCCCTCCACTTT. Residues: CASSAGAAYNSPLHF.

The gene calls are TRBV4-1 and TRBJ2-7; TRBD1 matches 9 bases. Trimming cost V 1 base and J 3 bases; bases outside gene matches: 10. The germline V gene has CDR1 MGHRA and CDR2 YSYEKL. The CDR3 runs 17 residues. The CDR3 is CASSQAFTGQGLYEQYF. DNA for the CDR3: TGCGCCAGCAGCCAAGCCTTTACGGGACAGGGCCTCTACGAGCAGTACTTC.

This chain connects TRBV21-1 to TRBJ2-5; whether TRBD2, the table's D call, matches the DNA was not checked. TRBV21-1 is deemed a pseudogene. CDR3 length equals 12 residues. The CDR3 DNA is TGTGCCAGCGAACGCGCCCAAGAGACCCAGTACTTC. Its translation is CASERAQETQYF.

The chain is built from TRBV2 and TRBJ1-1; 7 bases line up with TRBD1. The J segment lost 4 bases and the V segment lost 6 bases, leaving 8 bases of the junction unmatched. The germline V gene has CDR1 SNHLY and CDR2 FYNNEI. There are 14 residues in the CDR3. This CDR3 reads CASREQGLVTEAFF. The CDR3 DNA is TGTGCCAGCAGAGAACAGGGGTTGGTCACTGAAGCTTTCTTT.